Presented here are 30 T cell receptor beta chains from one specimen sequenced in a study of T cell responses to AZD1222 COVID-19 vaccine. Measured with immunoSEQ multiplex PCR; TCRdb has only the in-frame clones, and not every one. The sample has 84,000 or so clones; 75% to 90% are singletons. Sequences were derived from peripheral blood, sampled on day 0 of AZD1222 vaccination. These receptor sequences come from an adult in good health.

The J gene is TRBJ1-1, the V gene TRBV2; D remains unclear. This CDR3 spans 13 amino acids. V gave up 7 bases and J gave up 1 base, with 10 bases separating them. Germline V gene lookup returns CDR1 SNHLY and CDR2 FYNNEI. This CDR3 reads CASKFGPNTEAFF. CDR3 DNA sequence: TGTGCCAGCAAGTTTGGACCGAACACTGAAGCTTTCTTT.

V and J are TRBV5-1 and TRBJ2-7, with TRBD2 matching over 13 bases. The germline CDR1 and CDR2 sequences are SGHRS and YFSETQ. This CDR3 spans 14 amino acids. V shed 4 bases, J shed 4 bases, and the junction held 2 bases outside the gene matches. Here the CDR3 reads CASSTTSGRYEQYF. The CDR3 DNA follows: TGCGCCAGCAGCACGACTAGCGGGAGGTACGAGCAGTACTTC.

This clone was seen once. The chain links TRBV4-2 to TRBJ2-2, with D maybe TRBD2 (6 bases). The CDR3 length is 16 residues. CDR1 LGHNA and CDR2 YNFKEQ come from the germline V gene. With 1 base removed from V and 3 bases from J, the gap between germline ends came to 12 bases. CDR3 DNA: TGTGCCAGCAGCCAAGTTGGGGGGAAAGACACCGGGGAGCTGTTTTTT. Its protein is CASSQVGGKDTGELFF.

This rearrangement joins TRBV29-1 to TRBJ2-2; perhaps TRBD1 as D (5 bases). There are 13 residues in the CDR3. Trimming took off 5 bases at V and 6 bases at J, with 13 bases between the two ends. The V gene's germline CDR1 is SQVTM and CDR2 ANQGSEA. CDR3 sequence: CSVKDIVAGELFF. For the CDR3, the DNA is TGCAGCGTTAAGGACATAGTCGCCGGGGAGCTGTTTTTT.

This CDR3 reads CASSPSALADIQYF. The DNA for the CDR3 is TGCGCCAGCAGCCCGAGTGCCCTGGCGGACATTCAGTACTTC. V and J are TRBV5-1 and TRBJ2-4; D gene uncertain. CDR1 is SGHRS, CDR2 YFSETQ, per germline. Between the trimmed V and J ends, which lost 4 bases and 8 bases, there was a span of 16 bases. The CDR3 extends over 14 amino acids.

On this clone itself: The same CDR3 arises from other DNA sequences in this sample as well. This chain connects TRBV6-5 to TRBJ1-3; the D is unclear. The CDR3 is made up of 13 amino acids. Germline values: CDR1 MNHEY, CDR2 SVGAGI. V was pared by 8 bases and J by 0 bases, with 8 bases between. CDR3 residues: CASRSNSGNTIYF. The CDR3 bases are TGTGCCAGCCGGAGCAACTCTGGAAACACCATATATTTT.

This clone has only a few counts. This CDR3 is CASSQFQGNTEAFF. The CDR3 DNA follows: TGTGCCAGCAGCCAATTTCAGGGCAACACTGAAGCTTTCTTT. The chain uses TRBV3-1 (or the pseudogene TRBV3-2) and TRBJ1-1, with a possible D match to TRBD1 (5 bases). CDR1 and CDR2 from the germline V gene are LGHDT and YNNKEL (reference sequence). V shed 2 bases and J shed 2 bases, with 9 bases lying between them. This CDR3 comprises 14 residues.

The chain employs TRBV4-3 and TRBJ1-1; a possible D gene is TRBD1 (6 bases). The length of the CDR3 is 14 residues. V lost 4 bases, J lost 5 bases, and 14 bases lay in between. Germline V lookup: CDR1 LGHNA, CDR2 YSLEER. The CDR3 DNA reads as TGCGCCAGCAGCCCCTTACCCAGGGGAACTGAAGCTTTCTTT. Translated: CASSPLPRGTEAFF.

The genes are TRBV2 and TRBJ1-4, with TRBD1 matching 8 bases. Germline lookup yields CDR1 SNHLY and CDR2 FYNNEI. Trimming at V came to 4 bases and at J to 7 bases, leaving 14 bases not matched to a gene. This CDR3 spans 17 amino acids. The CDR3 loop reads CASSGAGGSHFGEKLFF. The CDR3 DNA is TGTGCCAGCAGTGGCGCAGGGGGCTCCCATTTTGGTGAAAAACTGTTTTTT.

The rearrangement uses TRBV3-1 (or the pseudogene TRBV3-2) and TRBJ2-5, with 8 positions matching TRBD1. V shed 1 base, J shed 3 bases, and the junction held 4 bases outside the gene matches. Germline-derived CDR1 and CDR2 are LGHDT and YNNKEL (reference sequence). This CDR3 has 15 residues. The CDR3 loop is CASSQGNRGEETQYF. The CDR3 nucleotides read TGTGCCAGCAGCCAAGGGAACAGGGGGGAAGAGACCCAGTACTTC.

CDR3 residues: CASSSHQETQYF. The CDR3, as DNA: TGCGCCAGCAGCTCTCACCAAGAGACCCAGTACTTC. The genes are TRBV5-1 and TRBJ2-5; D is unresolved. Germline V gene lookup returns CDR1 SGHRS and CDR2 YFSETQ. This CDR3 has 12 amino acids. The V gene lost 3 bases and the J gene lost 0 bases, with 3 bases spanning the gap.

The chain uses TRBV13 and TRBJ2-7; 10 bases align to TRBD2. V lost 2 bases to trimming and J lost 4 bases; unmatched junction nucleotides: 8. The CDR3 extends over 16 amino acids. CDR1 PRHDT and CDR2 FYEKMQ come from the germline V gene (reference sequence). The CDR3 nucleotides are TGTGCCAGCAGCTTAATCACTAGCGGGAAGAAGTACGAGCAGTACTTC. Encoded protein: CASSLITSGKKYEQYF. Together with reference TRBV13 and TRBJ2-7, the CDR3 gives the full variable domain: AAGVIQSPRHLIKEKRETATLKCYPIPRHDTVYWYQQGPGQDPQFLISFYEKMQSDKGSIPDRFSAQQFSDYHSELNMSSLELGDSALYFCASSLITSGKKYEQYFGPGTRLTVT.

The J gene is TRBJ2-1, the V gene TRBV7-2; 12 positions match TRBD2. Losses at the gene ends were 4 bases for V and 7 bases for J; bases not matched to a gene: 8. The V gene's germline CDR1 is SGHTA and CDR2 FQGNSA. The CDR3 contains 16 residues. CDR3 nucleotides: TGTGCCAGCAGCTCCAATCGACTAGCGGGGGATAATGAGCAGTTCTTC. Translation gives CASSSNRLAGDNEQFF.

J is TRBJ2-1 and V is TRBV10-3, with a weak D call TRBD2 (6 bases). V was shortened by 3 bases and J by 10 bases, with 13 bases between the two germline ends. Per germline, CDR1 ENHRY and CDR2 SYGVKD. This CDR3 comprises 13 residues. CDR3 nucleotides: TGTGCCATCAGTGATTGGAAGGGGAGGGAGCAGTTCTTC. It encodes CAISDWKGREQFF.

This chain joins TRBV3-1 (or the pseudogene TRBV3-2) and TRBJ2-7; 13 bases match TRBD2. From germline, CDR1 is LGHDT and CDR2 YNNKEL (reference sequence). The CDR3 has 17 amino acids. The ends lost 4 bases at V and 7 bases at J; junction bases unmatched: 13. The CDR3, as DNA: TGTGCCAGCAGCCCCGGATATGGACTAGCGGGAGTTGGGGAGCAGTACTTC. The encoded protein is CASSPGYGLAGVGEQYF.

V gene TRBV18 combines with J gene TRBJ2-7; 10 bases are a match to TRBD1. From germline, CDR1 is KGHSH and CDR2 LQKENI. The CDR3 has 14 residues. V lost 3 bases, J lost 7 bases, and 6 bases stayed unmatched. The CDR3: CASSPGQGKREQYF. In nucleotides, the CDR3 is TGTGCCAGCTCACCGGGACAGGGGAAGCGGGAGCAGTACTTC. The full variable domain, completed using reference TRBV18 and TRBJ2-7, is NAGVMQNPRHLVRRRGQEARLRCSPMKGHSHVYWYRQLPEEGLKFMVYLQKENIIDESGMPKERFSAEFPKEGPSILRIQQVVRGDSAAYFCASSPGQGKREQYFGPGTRLTVT.

The chain couples TRBV28 to TRBJ1-5; 7 bases agree with TRBD1. J lost 0 bases, V lost 4 bases, and 9 bases had no gene match. The CDR3 has 17 amino acids. From germline, CDR1 is MDHEN and CDR2 SYDVKM. The CDR3 region is CASSSGTASYSNQPQHF. CDR3 nucleotides: TGTGCCAGCAGTTCGGGGACAGCCTCGTATAGCAATCAGCCCCAGCATTTT.

This clone was observed a single time. The chain links TRBV27 to TRBJ1-1; D is ambiguous. The length of the CDR3 is 11 residues. Germline V gene lookup returns CDR1 MNHEY and CDR2 SMNVEV (reference sequence). The V end was cut by 5 bases, the J end by 7 bases, with 8 bases between. CDR3 coding DNA: TGTGCCAGCAGTGGGAGAAATGAAGCTTTCTTT. It specifies CASSGRNEAFF.

The chain joins TRBV6-5 to TRBJ2-7; TRBD1 matches at 11 bases. The CDR3 totals 15 residues. V shed 6 bases and J 0 bases; nucleotides not matched to a gene: 4. Germline V gives CDR1 MNHEY, CDR2 SVGAGI. The CDR3, as DNA: TGTGCCAGCAGGTCCGGGACAGGGGGCTCCTACGAGCAGTACTTC. Its translation: CASRSGTGGSYEQYF.

The chain carries TRBV12-3 or TRBV12-4 and TRBJ2-7, with TRBD1 matching over 9 bases. This CDR3 spans 13 amino acids. The V segment lost 2 bases and the J segment 6 bases; nucleotides outside the gene matches: 2. CDR3 coding DNA: TGTGCCAGCAGTTTATCGGACAGGGGCGAGCAGTACTTC. Amino acid sequence: CASSLSDRGEQYF.

The V gene is TRBV11-3, the J gene TRBJ1-4, with TRBD1 identical over 12 bases. V lost 0 bases and J lost 7; bases outside the gene matches: 9. This CDR3 is 18 amino acids long. The germline V gene has CDR1 SGHNT and CDR2 YENEEA. The CDR3 DNA sequence: TGTGCCAGCAGCTTAGATCGGGGACAGGGGGCAGTTAGTGAAAAACTGTTTTTT. This translates into CASSLDRGQGAVSEKLFF.

The chain is built from TRBV11-2 and TRBJ2-7; D unresolved. Germline-derived CDR1 and CDR2 are SGHAT and FQNNGV. Deletions cut 5 bases from V and 5 bases from J, with 10 bases between. The CDR3 is 12 residues long. The CDR3 sequence is CASSANYNEQYF. The CDR3 nucleotides read TGTGCCAGCAGCGCCAATTATAACGAGCAGTACTTC.

This sequence joins TRBV24-1 and TRBJ2-7; 8 positions match TRBD2. The trim removed 3 bases at V and 5 bases at J, leaving 8 bases unmatched. This CDR3 spans 15 amino acids. Looked up from germline, CDR1 is KGHDR and CDR2 is SFDVKD. The CDR3 is CATSDGPAGVHEQYF. The CDR3 region has the DNA TGTGCCACCAGTGATGGACCAGCGGGAGTTCACGAGCAGTACTTC.

The chain combines TRBV7-2 with TRBJ1-1, with a tentative D call TRBD1 (5 bases). V gave up 0 bases and J gave up 1 base, with 9 bases separating them. The V gene's germline CDR1 is SGHTA and CDR2 FQGNSA. The CDR3 loop spans 15 amino acids. This CDR3 is CASSLAFTGNTEAFF. As DNA, the CDR3 is TGTGCCAGCAGCTTAGCCTTCACAGGGAACACTGAAGCTTTCTTT.

A single count supports this clone. The J gene is TRBJ1-1, the V gene TRBV11-2, with D unclear. Trimming left V 0 bases short and J 4 bases short, with 12 bases between. Germline assignment: CDR1 SGHAT and CDR2 FQNNGV. The CDR3 is 15 residues long. The CDR3 spells CASSLEWNLGTEAFF. CDR3 sequence (DNA): TGTGCCAGCAGCTTAGAATGGAACTTAGGCACTGAAGCTTTCTTT.

The V call is TRBV7-2, the J call TRBJ2-7; 8 bases fit TRBD2. CDR3 length equals 15 residues. Germline V gene data show CDR1 as SGHTA and CDR2 as FQGNSA. With V trimmed by 6 bases and J by 2 bases, 9 bases remained unmatched. CDR3 DNA: TGTGCCAGCAGTAGAGCGGGAGACCTTACCTACGAGCAGTACTTC. Amino acids: CASSRAGDLTYEQYF.

The rearrangement uses TRBV19 and TRBJ2-7; unclear D gene. CDR3 length: 13 amino acids. V was trimmed by 3 bases and J by 6 bases, leaving 12 bases between them. Germline assignment: CDR1 LNHDA and CDR2 SQIVND (reference sequence). This CDR3 is CASSIKAVGEQYF. The CDR3 DNA sequence: TGTGCCAGTAGTATCAAGGCAGTTGGCGAGCAGTACTTC.

The chain uses TRBV24-1 and TRBJ2-1; a possible D gene is TRBD2 (6 bases). From germline, CDR1 is KGHDR and CDR2 SFDVKD. Trimming cost V 5 bases and J 2 bases, with 12 bases left between them. The CDR3 length is 15 residues. The CDR3 DNA is TGTGCCACCAGTGTGGGACTCCATACCTACAATGAGCAGTTCTTC. Translation gives CATSVGLHTYNEQFF.

This rearrangement joins TRBV28 to TRBJ1-1; perhaps TRBD1 as D (6 bases). V lost 8 bases and J 4 bases, leaving 20 bases between the germline ends. This CDR3 contains 15 residues. Germline V CDR1 and CDR2: MDHEN, SYDVKM. CDR3 DNA sequence: TGTGCCAGCTCGGGCCGGGCCAGGGGTATCACTGAAGCTTTCTTT. It encodes CASSGRARGITEAFF.

This chain connects TRBV27 to TRBJ1-2, with a tentative D call TRBD1 (5 bases). The CDR3 loop spans 16 amino acids. In germline, CDR1 is MNHEY, CDR2 SMNVEV (reference sequence). V dropped 5 bases and J dropped 3 bases, with 19 bases sitting between them. CDR3 bases: TGTGCCAGCAGTAATAACAGACACAGGACGGACTATGGCTACACCTTC. Translation gives CASSNNRHRTDYGYTF.